This TCR beta chain comes out of a study of T-cell memory formation after mild COVID-19. TCRdb re-called the 5' RACE reads with MiXCR, one entry per CDR3 protein. The repertoire includes roughly 580,000 distinct CDR3 sequences, around 17% of them detected once, and around 11% sits in the top ten. Germline-derived CDR1 and CDR2 are SGHAT and FQNNGV. The CDR3 consists of 14 residues. V lost 5 bases and J 6 bases, leaving 15 bases between the germline ends. The V gene is TRBV11-2, the J gene TRBJ2-3; D may be TRBD1 or TRBD2 (5 bases each). The sample taken for sequencing was PBMCs or a T cell subset sorted from them (not recorded which). The sequence came from an adult woman who had mild COVID-19 (a few samples of this study predate the infection). Cell type and time point are not known. CDR3 loop: CASSAEVWGDTQYF. The CDR3 DNA reads TGTGCCAGCAGCGCGGAGGTTTGGGGGGATACGCAGTATTTT.